A selection of T cell receptor beta chains follows, all from one sample in a study of T cells in tuberculosis. Profiled with immunoSEQ multiplex PCR; TCRdb holds only in-frame clones, not every one. The table has roughly 41,000 clones, approximately 94% seen once. The material sequenced was PBMCs. The receptors were gathered from a donor aged 10-29 years with latent tuberculosis or without tuberculosis infection. Some clones in this sample may be carry-over from other donors' samples. Each CDR3 is given with its conserved first and last residue. Fields, in order: clone size, D gene, V gene, CDR3 length, J gene, CDR3 DNA, CDR3 protein. A D gene is named only where the DNA matches it firmly. Clone size is shown for a subset of rows, as once, few, many or a class of expanded clone.

clone_size: .
d_call: .
v_call: TRBV11-2
cdr3_length: 12
j_call: TRBJ2-2
cdr3_nt: TGTGCCAGCAGCCCCCTTGAGGGGGAGCTGTTTTTT
cdr3_aa: CASSPLEGELFF

clone_size: .
d_call: TRBD1
v_call: TRBV18
cdr3_length: 16
j_call: TRBJ1-4
cdr3_nt: TGTGCCAGCTCACCGAGTAGGGACAGGGTTGATGAAAAACTGTTTTTT
cdr3_aa: CASSPSRDRVDEKLFF

clone_size: .
d_call: TRBD1
v_call: TRBV7-2
cdr3_length: 15
j_call: TRBJ1-5
cdr3_nt: TGTGCCAGCAGCTCTAGGACAGGGGGCTATCAGCCCCAGCATTTT
cdr3_aa: CASSSRTGGYQPQHF

clone_size: .
d_call: .
v_call: TRBV27
cdr3_length: 13
j_call: TRBJ1-2
cdr3_nt: TGTGCCAGCAGTTTTGGGCAGGGCTATGGCTACACCTTC
cdr3_aa: CASSFGQGYGYTF

clone_size: .
d_call: .
v_call: TRBV6-5
cdr3_length: 14
j_call: TRBJ2-1
cdr3_nt: TGTGCCAGCAGAACGGACAGCCCGTACAATGAGCAGTTCTTC
cdr3_aa: CASRTDSPYNEQFF

clone_size: .
d_call: TRBD1
v_call: TRBV6-6
cdr3_length: 16
j_call: TRBJ2-1
cdr3_nt: TGTGCCAGCAGTTACTTAATAGGACAGGGGAACAATGAGCAGTTCTTC
cdr3_aa: CASSYLIGQGNNEQFF

clone_size: .
d_call: TRBD1
v_call: TRBV18
cdr3_length: 14
j_call: TRBJ1-2
cdr3_nt: TGTGCCAGCTCACCACCGTACAGGGGAAATGGCTACACCTTC
cdr3_aa: CASSPPYRGNGYTF

clone_size: .
d_call: .
v_call: TRBV6-1
cdr3_length: 15
j_call: TRBJ1-2
cdr3_nt: TGTGCCAGCACCCCCTTGGAGTCCCGACCCTATGGCTACACCTTC
cdr3_aa: CASTPLESRPYGYTF

clone_size: .
d_call: .
v_call: TRBV30
cdr3_length: 13
j_call: TRBJ1-2
cdr3_nt: TGTGCCTGGAGGAACAGGGTGGACTATGGCTACACCTTC
cdr3_aa: CAWRNRVDYGYTF

clone_size: .
d_call: .
v_call: TRBV5-6
cdr3_length: 11
j_call: TRBJ2-7
cdr3_nt: TGTGCCAGCAGCCTAGGAAACGAGCAGTACTTC
cdr3_aa: CASSLGNEQYF

clone_size: .
d_call: .
v_call: TRBV19
cdr3_length: 16
j_call: TRBJ1-3
cdr3_nt: TGTGCCAGTAGTGTCGGGACTCTAGCCTCTGGAAACACCATATATTTT
cdr3_aa: CASSVGTLASGNTIYF

clone_size: .
d_call: .
v_call: TRBV29-1
cdr3_length: 15
j_call: TRBJ2-3
cdr3_nt: TGCAGCGTTGAGAGTACGGCAGGGTGGACAGATACGCAGTATTTT
cdr3_aa: CSVESTAGWTDTQYF

clone_size: .
d_call: TRBD2
v_call: TRBV5-1
cdr3_length: 17
j_call: TRBJ2-5
cdr3_nt: TGCGCCAGCAGCTTGCCGTTACTAGCGGGGGGAGAGGAGACCCAGTACTTC
cdr3_aa: CASSLPLLAGGEETQYF

clone_size: .
d_call: .
v_call: TRBV5-4
cdr3_length: 15
j_call: TRBJ2-6
cdr3_nt: TGTGCCAGCAGCAGTACAGGTGATGGGGCCAACGTCCTGACTTTC
cdr3_aa: CASSSTGDGANVLTF

clone_size: .
d_call: TRBD1
v_call: TRBV4-3
cdr3_length: 17
j_call: TRBJ2-7
cdr3_nt: TGCGCCAGCAGCCAAGATGGAGGGACAGGGAACGCCTACGAGCAGTACTTC
cdr3_aa: CASSQDGGTGNAYEQYF

clone_size: .
d_call: TRBD1
v_call: TRBV30
cdr3_length: 15
j_call: TRBJ1-6
cdr3_nt: TGTGCCTGGAGTGTGGAGGCAGGGGGGCACTCACCCCTCCACTTT
cdr3_aa: CAWSVEAGGHSPLHF

clone_size: .
d_call: .
v_call: TRBV9
cdr3_length: 15
j_call: TRBJ2-2
cdr3_nt: TGTGCCAGCAGCTATTATACTGGGAACACCGGGGAGCTGTTTTTT
cdr3_aa: CASSYYTGNTGELFF

clone_size: .
d_call: TRBD1
v_call: TRBV19
cdr3_length: 14
j_call: TRBJ1-5
cdr3_nt: TGTGCCAGTAGAGGACAGGGCTCCAGGCAGCCCCAGCATTTT
cdr3_aa: CASRGQGSRQPQHF

clone_size: few
d_call: TRBD1
v_call: TRBV7-2
cdr3_length: 15
j_call: TRBJ1-6
cdr3_nt: TGTGCCAGCAGCTCCTGGACAGGAGAAGGCTCACCCCTCCACTTT
cdr3_aa: CASSSWTGEGSPLHF

clone_size: .
d_call: .
v_call: TRBV19
cdr3_length: 13
j_call: TRBJ1-1
cdr3_nt: TGTGCCAGTAGGCCAGAGGGGAACACTGAAGCTTTCTTT
cdr3_aa: CASRPEGNTEAFF

clone_size: .
d_call: .
v_call: TRBV2
cdr3_length: 14
j_call: TRBJ1-5
cdr3_nt: TGTGCCAGCAGAAACAGGGCCGAAGGGCAGCCCCAGCATTTT
cdr3_aa: CASRNRAEGQPQHF

clone_size: .
d_call: .
v_call: TRBV7-2
cdr3_length: 14
j_call: TRBJ1-1
cdr3_nt: TGTGCCAGCAGGTTTGACAGTTTAGGCACTGAAGCTTTCTTT
cdr3_aa: CASRFDSLGTEAFF

clone_size: .
d_call: TRBD1
v_call: TRBV5-6
cdr3_length: 17
j_call: TRBJ2-7
cdr3_nt: TGTGCCAGCAGGGGTGGACAGGGGGCGGATTTGGCTCACGAGCAGTACTTC
cdr3_aa: CASRGGQGADLAHEQYF

clone_size: .
d_call: TRBD2
v_call: TRBV7-6
cdr3_length: 14
j_call: TRBJ2-1
cdr3_nt: TGTGCCAGCAGCCATAGACTAGCGAGTTCTAAGCGATTCTTC
cdr3_aa: CASSHRLASSKRFF

clone_size: .
d_call: TRBD2
v_call: TRBV2
cdr3_length: 15
j_call: TRBJ2-2
cdr3_nt: TGTGCCAGCAGTCCGGGACTAGCGACCACCGGGGAGCTGTTTTTT
cdr3_aa: CASSPGLATTGELFF

clone_size: .
d_call: .
v_call: TRBV7-2
cdr3_length: 19
j_call: TRBJ1-1
cdr3_nt: TGTGCCAGCAGCTTAGACGGCAGGATCAGGGCGGGGTGGAGCACTGAAGCTTTCTTT
cdr3_aa: CASSLDGRIRAGWSTEAFF

clone_size: .
d_call: TRBD2
v_call: TRBV4-3
cdr3_length: 18
j_call: TRBJ2-4
cdr3_nt: TGCGCCAGCAGCCAAGTGGGCAGCGGGGGGTTAGCCAAAAACATTCAGTACTTC
cdr3_aa: CASSQVGSGGLAKNIQYF

clone_size: .
d_call: TRBD1
v_call: TRBV19
cdr3_length: 16
j_call: TRBJ2-6
cdr3_nt: TGTGCCAGCCGGGACAGGGTGAAGTCTGGGGCCAACGTCCTGACTTTC
cdr3_aa: CASRDRVKSGANVLTF

clone_size: .
d_call: TRBD1
v_call: TRBV5-6
cdr3_length: 16
j_call: TRBJ1-5
cdr3_nt: TGTGCCAGCAGCCCCGGGACAGGGGCGGGCAATCAGCCCCAGCATTTT
cdr3_aa: CASSPGTGAGNQPQHF

clone_size: .
d_call: .
v_call: TRBV27
cdr3_length: 15
j_call: TRBJ1-2
cdr3_nt: TGTGCCAGCAGTTTGACCCCTCAGGGTCTTAGTGGCTACACCTTC
cdr3_aa: CASSLTPQGLSGYTF

clone_size: .
d_call: .
v_call: TRBV5-1
cdr3_length: 15
j_call: TRBJ1-1
cdr3_nt: TGCGCCAGCAGCTTTCAAGGGGGTCCTGTCGAAGTGGATTTCTTT
cdr3_aa: CASSFQGGPVEVDFF

clone_size: once
d_call: .
v_call: TRBV27
cdr3_length: 13
j_call: TRBJ2-5
cdr3_nt: TGTGCCAGCAGTTTACAGGTCCAAGAGACCCAGTACTTC
cdr3_aa: CASSLQVQETQYF

clone_size: .
d_call: .
v_call: TRBV11-3
cdr3_length: 17
j_call: TRBJ1-2
cdr3_nt: TGTGCCAGCAGCCCTAGGCAGGGGCCCATCTTTTATTATGGCTACACCTTC
cdr3_aa: CASSPRQGPIFYYGYTF

clone_size: .
d_call: .
v_call: TRBV1
cdr3_length: 16
j_call: TRBJ2-1
cdr3_nt: TGCACCAGCAGCCACTCTAGGGGGGGGCTCGGCAATGAGCAGTTCTTC
cdr3_aa: CTSSHSRGGLGNEQFF

clone_size: .
d_call: .
v_call: TRBV5-1
cdr3_length: 16
j_call: TRBJ1-2
cdr3_nt: TGCGCCAGCAGCTTGCTGGGGGGGCCCTCTACCTATGGCTACACCTTC
cdr3_aa: CASSLLGGPSTYGYTF

clone_size: .
d_call: .
v_call: TRBV18
cdr3_length: 16
j_call: TRBJ1-6
cdr3_nt: TGTGCCAGCTCACCAGCCGCGAGCTCCTATAATTCACCCCTCCACTTT
cdr3_aa: CASSPAASSYNSPLHF

clone_size: .
d_call: TRBD1
v_call: TRBV4-3
cdr3_length: 16
j_call: TRBJ2-3
cdr3_nt: TGCGCCAGCAGCCCAGGACAGGGTGTGAGCACAGATACGCAGTATTTT
cdr3_aa: CASSPGQGVSTDTQYF

clone_size: .
d_call: TRBD1
v_call: TRBV11-2
cdr3_length: 15
j_call: TRBJ1-2
cdr3_nt: TGTGCCAGCAGCTTAGGCGGGACAGCTAACTATGGCTACACCTTC
cdr3_aa: CASSLGGTANYGYTF

clone_size: medium-sized
d_call: .
v_call: TRBV13
cdr3_length: 12
j_call: TRBJ1-1
cdr3_nt: TGTGCCAGCAGCTTACAAGGGGTGGAAGCTTTCTTT
cdr3_aa: CASSLQGVEAFF